The entry that follows covers one T cell receptor (beta chain) sequence. The cohort comprised adults aged 18 to 89 years residing in under 25 US areas. Cohort 3 donors were reported recovered after two negative PCRs, clearance, or symptom resolution. This record belongs to a study of blood T cell repertoires in COVID-19. Study-wide background: Some COVID-19 samples were acute and others convalescent; all came from the United States, Italy and Spain.

Per the study methods: Nucleated cell counts were estimated from reference gene primer amplification. The protocol was immunoSEQ multiplex PCR, while the TCRdb copy is restricted to in-frame clones and leaves out a portion. V and J calls and clone size are those listed in that table; D and trimming were worked out from the DNA. The table records roughly 250,000 clones, approximately 86% of them present only once. V lost 3 bases to trimming and J lost 6 bases, with 16 bases between them. The CDR3 extends over 15 amino acids. The V gene's germline CDR1 is SGHDT and CDR2 YYEEEE. The J gene is TRBJ2-1, the V gene TRBV5-6, with D possibly matching TRBD2 (6 bases). The clonotype was recovered from a woman in her forties or fifties who had recovered from COVID-19. Sequencing input: PBMCs or T cells enriched from blood (not recorded which). The CDR3 spells CASSSRLGILNEQFF. The CDR3 DNA reads TGTGCCAGCAGCTCGCGACTAGGGATTCTCAATGAGCAGTTCTTC.